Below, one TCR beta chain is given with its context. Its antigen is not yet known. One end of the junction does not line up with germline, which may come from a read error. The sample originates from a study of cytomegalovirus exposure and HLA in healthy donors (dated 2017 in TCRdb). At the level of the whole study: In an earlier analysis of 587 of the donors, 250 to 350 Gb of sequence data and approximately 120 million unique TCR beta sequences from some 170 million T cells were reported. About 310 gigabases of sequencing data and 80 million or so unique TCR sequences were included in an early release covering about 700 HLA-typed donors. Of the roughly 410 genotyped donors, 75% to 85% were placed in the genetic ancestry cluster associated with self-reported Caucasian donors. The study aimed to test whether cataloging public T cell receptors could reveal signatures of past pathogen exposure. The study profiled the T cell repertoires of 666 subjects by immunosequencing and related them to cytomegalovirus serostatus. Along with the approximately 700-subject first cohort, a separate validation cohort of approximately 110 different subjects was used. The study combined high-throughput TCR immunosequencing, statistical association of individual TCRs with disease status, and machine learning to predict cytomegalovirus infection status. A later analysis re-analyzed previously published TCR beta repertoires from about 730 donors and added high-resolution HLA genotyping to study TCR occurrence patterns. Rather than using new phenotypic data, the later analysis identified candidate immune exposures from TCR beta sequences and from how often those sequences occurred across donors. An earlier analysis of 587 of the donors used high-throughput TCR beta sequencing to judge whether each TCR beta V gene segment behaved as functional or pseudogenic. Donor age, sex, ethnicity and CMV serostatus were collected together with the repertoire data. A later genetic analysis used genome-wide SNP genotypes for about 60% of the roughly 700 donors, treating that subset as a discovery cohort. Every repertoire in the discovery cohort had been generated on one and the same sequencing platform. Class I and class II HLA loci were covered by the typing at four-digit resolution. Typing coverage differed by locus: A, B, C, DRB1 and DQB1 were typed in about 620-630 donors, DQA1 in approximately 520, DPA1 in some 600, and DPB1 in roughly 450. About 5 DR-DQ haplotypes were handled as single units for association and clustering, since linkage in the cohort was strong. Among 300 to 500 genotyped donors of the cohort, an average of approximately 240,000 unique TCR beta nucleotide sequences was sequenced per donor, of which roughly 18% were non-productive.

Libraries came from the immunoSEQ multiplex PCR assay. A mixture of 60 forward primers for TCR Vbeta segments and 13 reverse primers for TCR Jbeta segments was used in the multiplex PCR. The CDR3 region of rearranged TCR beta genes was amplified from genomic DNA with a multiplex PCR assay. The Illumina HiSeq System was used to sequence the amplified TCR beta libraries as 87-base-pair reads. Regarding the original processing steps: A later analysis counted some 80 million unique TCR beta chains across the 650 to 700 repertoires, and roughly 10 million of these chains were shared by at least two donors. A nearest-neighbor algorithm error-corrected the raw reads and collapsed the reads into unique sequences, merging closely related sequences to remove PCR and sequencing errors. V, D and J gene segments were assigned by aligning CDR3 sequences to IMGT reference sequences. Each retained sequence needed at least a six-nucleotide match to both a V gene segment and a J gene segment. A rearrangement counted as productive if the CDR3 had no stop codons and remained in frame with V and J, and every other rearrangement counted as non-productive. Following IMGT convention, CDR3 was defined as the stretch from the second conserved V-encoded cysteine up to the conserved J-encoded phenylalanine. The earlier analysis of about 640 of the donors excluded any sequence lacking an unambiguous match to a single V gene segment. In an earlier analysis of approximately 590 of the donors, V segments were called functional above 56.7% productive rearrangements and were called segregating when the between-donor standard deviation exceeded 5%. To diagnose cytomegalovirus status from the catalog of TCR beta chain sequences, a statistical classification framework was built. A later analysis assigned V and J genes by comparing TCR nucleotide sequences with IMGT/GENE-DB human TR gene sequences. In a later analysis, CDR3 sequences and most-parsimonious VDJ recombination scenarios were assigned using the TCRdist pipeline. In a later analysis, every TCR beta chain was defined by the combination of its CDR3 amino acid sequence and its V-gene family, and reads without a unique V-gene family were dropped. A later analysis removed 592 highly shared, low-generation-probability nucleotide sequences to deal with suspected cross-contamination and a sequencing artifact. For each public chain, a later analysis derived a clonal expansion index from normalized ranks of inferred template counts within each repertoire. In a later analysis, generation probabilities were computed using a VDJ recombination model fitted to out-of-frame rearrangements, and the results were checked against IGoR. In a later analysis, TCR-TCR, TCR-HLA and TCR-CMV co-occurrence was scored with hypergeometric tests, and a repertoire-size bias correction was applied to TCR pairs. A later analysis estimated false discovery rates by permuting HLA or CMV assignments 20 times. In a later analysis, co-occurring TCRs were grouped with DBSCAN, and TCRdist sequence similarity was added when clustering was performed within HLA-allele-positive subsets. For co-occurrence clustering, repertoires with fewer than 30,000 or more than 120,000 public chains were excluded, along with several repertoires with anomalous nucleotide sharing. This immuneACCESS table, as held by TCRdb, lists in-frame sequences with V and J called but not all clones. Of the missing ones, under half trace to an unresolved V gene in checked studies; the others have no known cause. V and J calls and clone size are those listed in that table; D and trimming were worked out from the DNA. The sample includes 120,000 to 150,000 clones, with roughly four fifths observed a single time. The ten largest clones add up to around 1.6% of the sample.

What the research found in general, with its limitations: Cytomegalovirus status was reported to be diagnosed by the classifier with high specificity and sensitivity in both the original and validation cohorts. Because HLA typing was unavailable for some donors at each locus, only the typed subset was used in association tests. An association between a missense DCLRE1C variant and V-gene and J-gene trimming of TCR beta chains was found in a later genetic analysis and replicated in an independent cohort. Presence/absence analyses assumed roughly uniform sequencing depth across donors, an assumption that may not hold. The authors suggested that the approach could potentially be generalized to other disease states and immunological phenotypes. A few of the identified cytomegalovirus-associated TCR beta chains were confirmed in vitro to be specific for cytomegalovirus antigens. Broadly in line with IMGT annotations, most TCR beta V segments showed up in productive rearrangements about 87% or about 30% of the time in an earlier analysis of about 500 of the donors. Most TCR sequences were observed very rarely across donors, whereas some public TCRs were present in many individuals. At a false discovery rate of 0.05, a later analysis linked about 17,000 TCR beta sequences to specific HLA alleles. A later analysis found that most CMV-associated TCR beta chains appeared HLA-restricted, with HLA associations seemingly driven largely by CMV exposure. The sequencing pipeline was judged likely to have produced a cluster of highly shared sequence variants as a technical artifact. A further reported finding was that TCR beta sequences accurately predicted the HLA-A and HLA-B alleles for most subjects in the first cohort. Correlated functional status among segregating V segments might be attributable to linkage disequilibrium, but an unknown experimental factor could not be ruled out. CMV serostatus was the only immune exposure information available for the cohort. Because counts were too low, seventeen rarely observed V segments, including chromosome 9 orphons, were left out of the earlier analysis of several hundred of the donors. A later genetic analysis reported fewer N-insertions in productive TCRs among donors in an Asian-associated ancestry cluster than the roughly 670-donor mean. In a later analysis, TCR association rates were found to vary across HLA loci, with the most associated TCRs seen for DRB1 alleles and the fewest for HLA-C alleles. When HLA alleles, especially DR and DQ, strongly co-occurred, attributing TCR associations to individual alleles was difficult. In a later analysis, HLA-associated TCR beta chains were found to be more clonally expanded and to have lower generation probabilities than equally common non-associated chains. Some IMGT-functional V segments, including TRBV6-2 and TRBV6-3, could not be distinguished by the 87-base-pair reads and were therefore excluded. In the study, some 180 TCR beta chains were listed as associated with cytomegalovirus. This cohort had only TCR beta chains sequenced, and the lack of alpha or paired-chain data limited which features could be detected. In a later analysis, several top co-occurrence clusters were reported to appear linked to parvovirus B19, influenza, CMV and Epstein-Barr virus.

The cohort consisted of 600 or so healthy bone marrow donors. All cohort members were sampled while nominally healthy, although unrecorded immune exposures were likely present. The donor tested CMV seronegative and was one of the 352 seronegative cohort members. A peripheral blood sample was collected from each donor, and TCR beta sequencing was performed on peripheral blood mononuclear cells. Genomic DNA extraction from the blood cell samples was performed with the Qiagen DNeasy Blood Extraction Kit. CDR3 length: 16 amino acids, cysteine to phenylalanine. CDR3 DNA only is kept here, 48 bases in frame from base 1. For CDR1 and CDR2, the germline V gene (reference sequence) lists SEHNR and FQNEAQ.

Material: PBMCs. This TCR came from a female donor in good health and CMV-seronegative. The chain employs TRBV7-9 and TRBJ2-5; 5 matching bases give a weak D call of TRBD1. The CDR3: CSSSLYMTVAQETQYF. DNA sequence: TGTTCCAGCAGCTTATACATGACAGTTGCTCAAGAGACCCAGTACTTC.